The entry that follows covers one TCR beta chain sequence. Its antigen remains unidentified. The method was immunoSEQ multiplex PCR; TCRdb's version includes in-frame clones alone and lacks a portion of them. The sample consists of under 150,000 clones, 92% of them appearing once. The sample originates from a study of T cell responses to AZD1222 COVID-19 vaccine. CDR3 size: 14 residues. Germline loops: CDR1 SGHTA, CDR2 FQGNSA. V lost 1 base and J lost 10; bases outside the gene matches: 9. The study, taken as a whole, reports: Close to half of spike-specific TCRs reportedly recognize unmutated variant regions. The study sampled repertoires only after the peak T cell response.

The clonotype originates from an adult in good health. This chain connects TRBV7-2 to TRBJ2-5; 7 nucleotides align to TRBD1. Sequencing used peripheral blood, obtained on day 0 of AZD1222 vaccination. The CDR3 sequence is CASSLGYRGLNQYF. The CDR3 nucleotides are TGTGCCAGCAGCTTAGGGTACAGGGGCTTAAACCAGTACTTC.